The present TCR beta chain was sequenced within a study of OX40 agonist ivuxolimab in advanced cancers. Background on the study: Recorded diagnoses for dose-escalation patients were hepatocellular carcinoma, melanoma, renal cell or head and neck cancer. Past anti-PD-1, anti-PD-L1 or anti-CTLA-4 therapy was accepted, and 30% to 50% had received some. Study observations and caveats: Compared with CD4+, CD8+ T cells on average had more expanded clones.

Libraries were prepared by immunoSEQ multiplex PCR; TCRdb keeps only in-frame clonotypes and omits some of them. The repertoire holds approximately 68,000 clones, with approximately 92% as singletons. For this clone: As yet, its antigen is unknown.

V gave up 1 base and J gave up 3 bases, with 10 bases separating them. CDR3 size: 14 residues. Germline V gives CDR1 MNHNS, CDR2 SASEGT. This sequence originates from an adult with an advanced solid tumor such as melanoma, head and neck, liver or kidney cancer. The rearrangement uses TRBV6-1 and TRBJ2-7, with TRBD2 as a possible D gene (6 bases). The source material was CD4+ or CD8+ T cells sorted from blood, sampled in a trial of the OX40 agonist ivuxolimab. The CDR3 sequence is CASSEGRRDYEQYF. The DNA for the CDR3 is TGTGCCAGCAGTGAAGGGAGGAGGGACTACGAGCAGTACTTC.